This T cell receptor beta chain was identified in a study of blood T cell repertoires in COVID-19. Turning to the study itself: Sample material is recorded as cDNA or gDNA derived from T cells, B-cell-depleted T cells, or PBMCs.

This table comes from immunoSEQ multiplex PCR, and its TCRdb copy is limited to in-frame clones, with some not included. Found here are more than 200,000 clones, more than 75% of them singletons; the top ten hold approximately 5.1%. V gave up 8 bases and J gave up 4 bases; unmatched junction bases: 9. CDR1 and CDR2 from the germline V gene are GTSNPN and SVGIG (reference sequence). The length of the CDR3 is 14 residues. Material for sequencing was peripheral blood. The receptor was derived from a woman in her sixties with COVID-19, enrolled during active disease. The rearrangement uses TRBV30 and TRBJ2-1; 9 bases agree with TRBD2. This CDR3 reads CAQRSLAGYNEQFF. DNA of the CDR3: TGTGCCCAGAGGAGTCTAGCGGGATACAATGAGCAGTTCTTC. The full variable domain, completed using reference TRBV30 and TRBJ2-1, is SQTIHQWPATLVQPVGSPLSLECTVEGTSNPNLYWYRQAAGRGLQLLFYSVGIGQISSEVPQNLSASRPQDRQFILSSKKLLLSDSGFYLCAQRSLAGYNEQFFGPGTRLTVL.